A selection of T cell receptor beta chains follows, all from one sample in a study of T cell responses to AZD1222 COVID-19 vaccine. Repertoires were generated with immunoSEQ multiplex PCR, while TCRdb's copy carries only in-frame clones and drops some. The repertoire holds around 130,000 clones, with 70% to 90% as singletons. The sequenced sample was peripheral blood, obtained 28 days after the second AZD1222 dose. The origin of the receptors is an adult who received the AZD1222 COVID-19 vaccine. Each CDR3 is given with its conserved first and last residue. A D gene is named only where the DNA matches it firmly. Clone sizes are given selectively: once, few, many, or a class where the clone is expanded.

TRBJ2-1,.,.,TRBV5-1,CASSLAGGGRGNEQFF,TGCGCCAGCAGCTTGGCCGGAGGAGGGCGTGGCAATGAGCAGTTCTTC
TRBJ2-5,.,.,TRBV2,CASMAGTQYF,TGTGCCAGCATGGCGGGTACCCAGTACTTC
TRBJ2-5,.,.,TRBV27,CASSLGSILETQYF,TGTGCCAGCAGTTTAGGGAGTATCCTAGAGACCCAGTACTTC
TRBJ1-6,TRBD1,.,TRBV5-1,CASSLTGEMNSPLHF,TGCGCCAGCAGCCTGACAGGGGAGATGAATTCACCCCTCCACTTT
TRBJ2-3,TRBD2,.,TRBV7-2,CASSRTSGTDTQYF,TGTGCCAGCAGCCGGACTAGCGGCACAGATACGCAGTATTTT
TRBJ2-1,.,.,TRBV29-1,CSGSGGTYNEQFF,TGCAGCGGATCTGGCGGGACCTACAATGAGCAGTTCTTC
TRBJ2-7,TRBD2,.,TRBV6-2/TRBV6-3,CASSYSSGTSSYEQYF,TGTGCCAGCAGTTACTCTAGCGGGACCAGCTCCTACGAGCAGTACTTC
TRBJ2-3,TRBD2,.,TRBV7-2,CASSGQRGATDTQYF,TGTGCCAGCAGCGGCCAGCGGGGGGCGACAGATACGCAGTATTTT
TRBJ2-7,TRBD1,.,TRBV7-2,CASSLEDRVSYEQYF,TGTGCCAGCAGCTTGGAGGACAGGGTCTCCTACGAGCAGTACTTC
TRBJ1-5,.,.,TRBV4-1,CASSQDPSPSQPQHF,TGCGCCAGCAGCCAAGATCCCTCCCCGAGTCAGCCCCAGCATTTT
TRBJ2-3,TRBD2,few,TRBV11-2,CASSLQRGVSGDTQYF,TGTGCCAGCAGCTTACAGCGGGGGGTATCCGGGGATACGCAGTATTTT
TRBJ1-1,.,.,TRBV4-3,CASSQDPAGGSFLNTEAFF,TGCGCCAGCAGCCAAGATCCTGCGGGGGGCTCGTTCCTTAACACTGAAGCTTTCTTT
TRBJ1-3,TRBD1,.,TRBV5-1,CASSLGQGDGNTIYF,TGCGCCAGCAGCTTGGGGCAGGGGGACGGAAACACCATATATTTT
TRBJ2-7,.,.,TRBV28,CASSSGDPYEQYF,TGTGCCAGCAGTTCCGGGGACCCTTACGAGCAGTACTTC
TRBJ1-5,.,.,TRBV20-1,CSARVGQPQHF,TGCAGTGCTAGAGTAGGTCAGCCCCAGCATTTT
TRBJ2-4,.,.,TRBV11-2,CASSFGIAKNIQYF,TGTGCCAGCAGCTTCGGCATAGCCAAAAACATTCAGTACTTC
TRBJ2-5,.,once,TRBV4-3,CASSQDRGGWETQYF,TGCGCCAGCAGCCAAGATAGGGGGGGATGGGAGACCCAGTACTTC
TRBJ2-2,TRBD1,once,TRBV19,CASRWTGGGGTGELFF,TGTGCCAGTAGATGGACAGGGGGCGGGGGCACCGGGGAGCTGTTTTTT
TRBJ2-3,TRBD2,.,TRBV5-5,CASSFLSGGDTQYF,TGTGCCAGCAGCTTCCTTAGCGGGGGAGATACGCAGTATTTT
TRBJ1-2,.,.,TRBV28,CASSRNRVDGYTF,TGTGCCAGCAGCCGCAACAGGGTAGATGGCTACACCTTC
TRBJ1-2,TRBD1,.,TRBV19,CAGRDREIGYTF,TGTGCCGGCCGGGACAGGGAAATCGGCTACACCTTC
TRBJ1-2,.,.,TRBV2,CASTPQGQGGYTF,TGTGCCAGCACCCCCCAGGGGCAGGGTGGCTACACCTTC
TRBJ2-2,.,few,TRBV19,CASSAVYTGELFF,TGTGCCAGTAGTGCGGTCTACACCGGGGAGCTGTTTTTT
TRBJ1-2,.,.,TRBV10-1,CASSEQKNYGYTF,TGCGCCAGCAGTGAGCAGAAAAACTATGGCTACACCTTC